This T cell receptor beta chain was documented in a study of blood T cell repertoires in COVID-19. Study at large: Spain, Italy and the United States supplied samples that represented acute and convalescent COVID-19. T cells, B-cell-depleted T cells, or PBMCs provided the cDNA or gDNA that served as material.

Study processing details: Nucleated cell number was recorded as an estimate derived from reference gene primer amplification. Clones were sequenced by immunoSEQ multiplex PCR, and TCRdb holds only the in-frame ones, with some missing. V and J calls and clone size are as listed in that table; D and trimming were resolved from the DNA. The sample records 150,000 to 200,000 clones, nearly 85% being singletons. CDR1 and CDR2 from the germline V gene are GTSNPN and SVGIG (reference sequence). V gave up 5 bases and J gave up 8 bases, with 9 bases separating them. The CDR3 extends over 10 amino acids. The sequencing sample was made of peripheral blood. The sequence was collected from a woman aged 25 to 39 with acute or convalescent COVID-19. This chain uses TRBV30 with TRBJ1-1; D uncertain. CDR3 coding DNA: TGTGCCTGGGGGCTACGAGAAGCTTTCTTT. This gives the protein CAWGLREAFF.